This TCR beta chain was observed in a study of T cell repertoires in ileal Crohn's disease. Regarding time point: proximal margin of the surgical specimen (macroscopically non-inflamed). Included were adult ileal or ileocolonic Crohn's patients indicated for ileocolonic resection. The data were produced by immunoSEQ multiplex PCR, yet TCRdb's version contains in-frame clones alone and is incomplete. The repertoire holds approximately 870 clones, with approximately 86% as singletons. The germline V gene has CDR1 SGHNT and CDR2 YYREEE (reference sequence). With 0 bases removed from V and 0 bases from J, the gap between germline ends came to 7 bases. This CDR3 has 14 residues.

This clonotype was sampled from an adult with Crohn's disease. Material: ileal tissue. The chain links TRBV5-4 to TRBJ2-7; D not certain. The CDR3 nucleotides are TGTGCCAGCAGCTTGGGCCCTTTCTCCTACGAGCAGTACTTC. This encodes CASSLGPFSYEQYF. The entire variable domain, with the rest obtained from reference TRBV5-4 and TRBJ2-7, is as follows: ETGVTQSPTHLIKTRGQQVTLRCSSQSGHNTVSWYQQALGQGPQFIFQYYREEENGRGNFPPRFSGLQFPNYSSELNVNALELDDSALYLCASSLGPFSYEQYFGPGTRLTVT.